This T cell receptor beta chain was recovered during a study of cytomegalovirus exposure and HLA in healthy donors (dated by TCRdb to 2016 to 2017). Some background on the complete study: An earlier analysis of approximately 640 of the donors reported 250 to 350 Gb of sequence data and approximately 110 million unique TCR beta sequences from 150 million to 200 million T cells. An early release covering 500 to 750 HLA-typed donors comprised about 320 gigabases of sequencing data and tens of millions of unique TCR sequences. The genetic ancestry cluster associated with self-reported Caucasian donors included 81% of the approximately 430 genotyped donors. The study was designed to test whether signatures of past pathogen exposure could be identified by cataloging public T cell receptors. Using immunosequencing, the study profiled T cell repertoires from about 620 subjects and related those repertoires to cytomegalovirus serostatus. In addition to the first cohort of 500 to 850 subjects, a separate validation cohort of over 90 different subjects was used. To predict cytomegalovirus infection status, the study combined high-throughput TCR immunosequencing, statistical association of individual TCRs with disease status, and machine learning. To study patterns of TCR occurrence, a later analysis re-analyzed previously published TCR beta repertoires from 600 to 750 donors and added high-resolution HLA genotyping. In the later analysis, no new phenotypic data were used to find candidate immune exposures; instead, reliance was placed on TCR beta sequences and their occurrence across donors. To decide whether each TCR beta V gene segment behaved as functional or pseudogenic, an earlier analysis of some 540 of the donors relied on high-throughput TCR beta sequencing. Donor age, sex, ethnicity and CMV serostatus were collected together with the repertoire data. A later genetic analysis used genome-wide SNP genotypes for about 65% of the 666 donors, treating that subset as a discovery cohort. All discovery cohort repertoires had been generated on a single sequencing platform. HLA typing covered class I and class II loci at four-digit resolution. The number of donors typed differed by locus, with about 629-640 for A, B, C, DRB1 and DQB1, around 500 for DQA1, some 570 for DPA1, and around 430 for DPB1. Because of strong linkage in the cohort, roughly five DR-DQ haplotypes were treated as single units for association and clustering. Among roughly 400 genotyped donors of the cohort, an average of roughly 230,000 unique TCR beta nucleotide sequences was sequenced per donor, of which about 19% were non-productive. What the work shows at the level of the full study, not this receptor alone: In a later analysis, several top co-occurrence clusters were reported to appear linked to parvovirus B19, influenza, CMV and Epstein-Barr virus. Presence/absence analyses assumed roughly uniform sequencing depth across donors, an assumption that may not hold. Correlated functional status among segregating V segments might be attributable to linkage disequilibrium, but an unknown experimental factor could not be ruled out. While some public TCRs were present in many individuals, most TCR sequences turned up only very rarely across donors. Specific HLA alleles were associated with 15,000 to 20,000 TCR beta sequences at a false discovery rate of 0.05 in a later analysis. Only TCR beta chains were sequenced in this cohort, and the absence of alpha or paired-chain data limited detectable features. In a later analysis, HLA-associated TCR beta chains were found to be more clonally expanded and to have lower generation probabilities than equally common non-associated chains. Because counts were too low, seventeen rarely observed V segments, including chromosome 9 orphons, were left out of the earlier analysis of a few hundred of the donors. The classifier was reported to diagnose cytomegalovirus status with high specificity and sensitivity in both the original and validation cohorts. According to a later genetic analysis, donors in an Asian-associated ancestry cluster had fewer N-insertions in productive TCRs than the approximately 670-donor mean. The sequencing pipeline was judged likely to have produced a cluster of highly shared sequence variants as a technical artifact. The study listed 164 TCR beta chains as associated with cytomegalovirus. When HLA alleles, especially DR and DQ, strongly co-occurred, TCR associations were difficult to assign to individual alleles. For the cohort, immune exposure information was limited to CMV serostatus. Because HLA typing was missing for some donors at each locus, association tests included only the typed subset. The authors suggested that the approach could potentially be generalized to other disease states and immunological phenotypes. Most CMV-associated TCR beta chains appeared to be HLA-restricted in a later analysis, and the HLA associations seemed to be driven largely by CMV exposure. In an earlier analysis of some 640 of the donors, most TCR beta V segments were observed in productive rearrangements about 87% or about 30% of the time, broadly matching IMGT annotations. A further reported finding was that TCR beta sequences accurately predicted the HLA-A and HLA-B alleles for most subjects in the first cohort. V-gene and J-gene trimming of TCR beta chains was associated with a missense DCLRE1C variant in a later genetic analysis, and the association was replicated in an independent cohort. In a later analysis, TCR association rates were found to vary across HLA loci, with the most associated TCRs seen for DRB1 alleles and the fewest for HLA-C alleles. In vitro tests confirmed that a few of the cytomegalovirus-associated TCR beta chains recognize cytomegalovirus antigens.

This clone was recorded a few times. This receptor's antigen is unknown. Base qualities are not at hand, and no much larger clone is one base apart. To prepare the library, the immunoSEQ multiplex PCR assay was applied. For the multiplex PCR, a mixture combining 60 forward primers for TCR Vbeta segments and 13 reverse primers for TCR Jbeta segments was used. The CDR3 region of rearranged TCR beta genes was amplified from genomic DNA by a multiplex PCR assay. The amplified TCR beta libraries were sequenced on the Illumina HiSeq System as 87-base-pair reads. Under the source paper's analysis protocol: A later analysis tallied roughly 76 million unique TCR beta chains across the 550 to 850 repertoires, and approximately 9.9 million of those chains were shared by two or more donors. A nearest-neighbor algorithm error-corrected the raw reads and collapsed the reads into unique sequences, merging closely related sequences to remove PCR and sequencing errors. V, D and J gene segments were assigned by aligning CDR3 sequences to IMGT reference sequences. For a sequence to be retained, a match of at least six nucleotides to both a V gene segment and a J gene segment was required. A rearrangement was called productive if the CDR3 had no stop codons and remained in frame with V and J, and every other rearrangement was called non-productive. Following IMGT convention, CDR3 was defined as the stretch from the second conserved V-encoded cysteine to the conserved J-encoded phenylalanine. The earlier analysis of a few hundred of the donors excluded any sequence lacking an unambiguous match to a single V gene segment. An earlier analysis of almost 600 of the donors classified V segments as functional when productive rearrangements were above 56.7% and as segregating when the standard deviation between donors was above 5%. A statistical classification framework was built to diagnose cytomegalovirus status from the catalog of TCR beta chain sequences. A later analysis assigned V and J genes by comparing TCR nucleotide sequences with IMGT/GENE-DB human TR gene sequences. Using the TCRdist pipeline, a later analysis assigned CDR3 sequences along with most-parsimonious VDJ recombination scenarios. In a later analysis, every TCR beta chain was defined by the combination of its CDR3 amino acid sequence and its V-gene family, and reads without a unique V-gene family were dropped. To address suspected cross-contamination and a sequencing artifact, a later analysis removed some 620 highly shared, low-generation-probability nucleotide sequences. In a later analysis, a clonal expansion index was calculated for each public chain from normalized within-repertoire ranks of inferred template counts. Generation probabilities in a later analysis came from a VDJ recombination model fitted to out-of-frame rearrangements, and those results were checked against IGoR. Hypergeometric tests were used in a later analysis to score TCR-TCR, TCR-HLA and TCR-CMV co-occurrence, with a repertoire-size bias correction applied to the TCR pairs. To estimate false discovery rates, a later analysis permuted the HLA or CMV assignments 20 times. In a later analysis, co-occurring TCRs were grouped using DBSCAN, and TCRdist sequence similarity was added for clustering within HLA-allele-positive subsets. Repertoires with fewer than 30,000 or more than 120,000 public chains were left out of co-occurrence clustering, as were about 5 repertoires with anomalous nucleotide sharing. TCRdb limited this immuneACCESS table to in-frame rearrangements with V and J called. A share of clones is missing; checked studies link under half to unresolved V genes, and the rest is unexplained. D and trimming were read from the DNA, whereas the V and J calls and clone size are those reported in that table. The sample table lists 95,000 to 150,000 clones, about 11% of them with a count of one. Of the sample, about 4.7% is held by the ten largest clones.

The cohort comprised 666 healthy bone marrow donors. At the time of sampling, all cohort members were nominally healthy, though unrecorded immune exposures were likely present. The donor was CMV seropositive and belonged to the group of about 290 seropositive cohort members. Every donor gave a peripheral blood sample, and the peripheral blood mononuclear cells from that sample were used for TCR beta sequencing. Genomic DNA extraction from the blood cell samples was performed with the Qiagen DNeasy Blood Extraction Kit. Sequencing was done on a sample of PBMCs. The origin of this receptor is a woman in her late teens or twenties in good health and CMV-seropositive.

CDR3 loop: CASSLLAGGLQEQFF. At the DNA level, the sequence is TGTGCCAGCAGCCTGCTAGCGGGAGGGCTGCAAGAGCAGTTCTTC. In this chain, TRBV6-1 is recombined with TRBJ2-1; 12 central nucleotides agree with TRBD2. Germline trimming: 6 bases from V, 10 bases from J; junction bases outside gene matches: 10. Counted from cysteine to phenylalanine, this CDR3 has 15 amino acids. Only the CDR3 part of the read is kept: 45 bases, read in frame from the first base. CDR1 MNHNS and CDR2 SASEGT were looked up in the germline V gene.